This T cell receptor (beta chain) was identified during a study of post-analysis software for immune sequencing data. Regarding the study as a whole: Roughly 5 TRBV segments were significantly more frequent in patients than in controls. TRBV5-6, TRBV5-1 and TRBV20-1 were among these segments. F-measure co-clustering was strong for batch-matched samples.

The germline gives CDR1 PRHDT, CDR2 FYEKMQ (reference sequence). V shed 4 bases and J shed 5 bases, with 6 bases lying between them. This CDR3 has 11 amino acids. With regard to this clonotype: Antigen unknown.

Prepared TCR beta cDNA libraries contained unique molecular identifiers. A population of about 0.9 to 10 million T cells gave rise to 450,000 to 500,000 cDNA molecules. TCRdb reprocessed the PCR reads via MiXCR and lists one record per CDR3 protein. Of about 540,000 distinct CDR3 sequences listed, 34% are singletons. The rearrangement uses TRBV13 and TRBJ2-7, with D possibly being TRBD1 or TRBD2 (5 bases each). The sequenced sample consisted of blood. The receptor's source is a girl younger than 18 with multiple sclerosis. CDR3 sequence (DNA): TGTGCCAGCAGCTCGGGGCACGAGCAGTACTTC. It is translated as CASSSGHEQYF. The whole variable domain, remainder taken from reference TRBV13 and TRBJ2-7, is AAGVIQSPRHLIKEKRETATLKCYPIPRHDTVYWYQQGPGQDPQFLISFYEKMQSDKGSIPDRFSAQQFSDYHSELNMSSLELGDSALYFCASSSGHEQYFGPGTRLTVT.